A selection of T cell receptor beta chains follows, all from one sample in a study of OX40 agonist ivuxolimab in advanced cancers. Data came from immunoSEQ multiplex PCR; TCRdb stores just in-frame clones and leaves some out. This sample has more than 20,000 clones, with approximately 90% found just once. The material sequenced was CD4+ or CD8+ T cells sorted from blood, taken in a trial of the OX40 agonist ivuxolimab. The receptor set was obtained from an adult with an advanced solid tumor such as melanoma, head and neck, liver or kidney cancer. Each CDR3 is given with its conserved first and last residue. The order of the fields is J gene, clone size, D gene, V gene, CDR3 DNA, CDR3 protein. D genes are given only for firm matches. Size is omitted from some rows. Given values are once, few, many or a class for expanded clones.

J: TRBJ2-5; size: -; D: TRBD2; V: TRBV7-9; DNA: TGTGCCAGCAGCCCGGGGACTACTCAAGAGACCCAGTACTTC; CDR3: CASSPGTTQETQYF
J: TRBJ2-6; size: -; D: -; V: TRBV27; DNA: TGTGCCAGCACCCCCGCCGGGGGGGCCAACGTCCTGACTTTC; CDR3: CASTPAGGANVLTF
J: TRBJ1-2; size: -; D: -; V: TRBV29-1; DNA: TGCAGCGTTCCCGGGACCCAGGTTACCCGGAGCTATGGCTACACCTTC; CDR3: CSVPGTQVTRSYGYTF
J: TRBJ2-3; size: -; D: -; V: TRBV7-9; DNA: TGTGCCAGCAGCTTCCGACCTGGAGAGCAAGGAAGCACAGATACGCAGTATTTT; CDR3: CASSFRPGEQGSTDTQYF
J: TRBJ2-1; size: -; D: TRBD2; V: TRBV7-6; DNA: TGTGCCAGCAGCTTAGAGACTAGCGGGAGTAATGAGCAGTTCTTC; CDR3: CASSLETSGSNEQFF
J: TRBJ2-7; size: -; D: -; V: TRBV7-2; DNA: TGTGCCAGCAGCGTAAGCTCCTACGAGCAGTACTTC; CDR3: CASSVSSYEQYF
J: TRBJ2-1; size: once; D: -; V: TRBV7-8; DNA: TGTGCCAGCAGCTTAGCGCGAGCAAGGAATGAGCAGTTCTTC; CDR3: CASSLARARNEQFF
J: TRBJ2-7; size: -; D: -; V: TRBV19; DNA: TGTGCCAGTAGTATAGGAGCACAGGGCTACGAGCAGTACTTC; CDR3: CASSIGAQGYEQYF
J: TRBJ2-5; size: -; D: TRBD1; V: TRBV7-9; DNA: TGTGCCAGCAGCTTAGACAGGGGCCAGTACTTC; CDR3: CASSLDRGQYF
J: TRBJ2-5; size: -; D: TRBD2; V: TRBV5-4; DNA: TGTGCCAGCAGCTCCCCTGGGGAGGGGGAGACCCAGTACTTC; CDR3: CASSSPGEGETQYF
J: TRBJ2-2; size: -; D: -; V: TRBV11-3; DNA: TGTGCCAGCAGCTTAGGATTCAGTGGGGAGCTGTTTTTT; CDR3: CASSLGFSGELFF
J: TRBJ1-3; size: -; D: -; V: TRBV9; DNA: TGTGCCAGCAGCACACAGGGATCTGGAAACACCATATATTTT; CDR3: CASSTQGSGNTIYF
J: TRBJ2-5; size: -; D: -; V: TRBV9; DNA: TGTGCCAGCAGCGACCTAGAGGAGACCCAGTACTTC; CDR3: CASSDLEETQYF
J: TRBJ2-7; size: -; D: TRBD1; V: TRBV14; DNA: TGTGCCAGCAGCCCGGGACAGGGGGCAAGGGAGCAGTACTTC; CDR3: CASSPGQGAREQYF
J: TRBJ1-5; size: -; D: -; V: TRBV5-6; DNA: TGTGCCAGCAGCTTCCGGGTCGGCAATCAGCCCCAGCATTTT; CDR3: CASSFRVGNQPQHF
J: TRBJ2-1; size: once; D: -; V: TRBV19; DNA: TGTGCCTCCACCCGGAAGGGGTGGGACTACAATGAGCAGTTCTTC; CDR3: CASTRKGWDYNEQFF
J: TRBJ2-5; size: -; D: -; V: TRBV15; DNA: TGTGCCACTCTTCAGGGGGGTTGGGAGACCCAGTACTTC; CDR3: CATLQGGWETQYF
J: TRBJ1-1; size: -; D: -; V: TRBV4-1; DNA: TGCGCCAGCAGCCAAGGGCGGGGCACTGAAGCTTTCTTT; CDR3: CASSQGRGTEAFF
J: TRBJ2-3; size: -; D: TRBD2; V: TRBV28; DNA: TGTGCCAGCAGCTCCCCTAGCGGGAGGGCTACAGATACGCAGTATTTT; CDR3: CASSSPSGRATDTQYF
J: TRBJ2-3; size: -; D: -; V: TRBV6-5; DNA: TGTGCCAGCAGTTACTCGGGGGGAGCCGAAGATACGCAGTATTTT; CDR3: CASSYSGGAEDTQYF
J: TRBJ2-5; size: -; D: -; V: TRBV21-1; DNA: TGTGCCAGCAGTTTGGGCCTAGCGGGGGGGCAAGAGACCCAGTACTTC; CDR3: CASSLGLAGGQETQYF
J: TRBJ2-7; size: -; D: TRBD2; V: TRBV7-8; DNA: TGTGCCAGCAGCTCATCAGGCGGGAGGGCCTACGAGCAGTACTTC; CDR3: CASSSSGGRAYEQYF
J: TRBJ2-1; size: -; D: -; V: TRBV4-2; DNA: TGTGCCAGCAGCCAAGACGAAATTGAGCAGTTCTTC; CDR3: CASSQDEIEQFF
J: TRBJ2-3; size: -; D: -; V: TRBV29-1; DNA: TGCAGCGTTGAACGGCCGCCCATAGGCGCTAGCACAGATACGCAGTATTTT; CDR3: CSVERPPIGASTDTQYF
J: TRBJ1-5; size: -; D: -; V: TRBV2; DNA: TGTGCCAGCAGTGATGGGTGGGAGGGCCAGTACAGTCAGCCCCAGCATTTT; CDR3: CASSDGWEGQYSQPQHF
J: TRBJ2-7; size: once; D: -; V: TRBV7-2; DNA: TGTGCCAGCAGCCACCTGGTGATGGGGATGAGCTCCTACGAGCAGTACTTC; CDR3: CASSHLVMGMSSYEQYF
J: TRBJ1-6; size: -; D: TRBD1; V: TRBV19; DNA: TGTGCCAGTAGTATGATAACCGGGACAGGGGGAATACCCCTCCACTTT; CDR3: CASSMITGTGGIPLHF
J: TRBJ1-2; size: -; D: -; V: TRBV4-1; DNA: TGCGCCAGCAGCCAAGATCTGGGCACTAACTATGGCTACACCTTC; CDR3: CASSQDLGTNYGYTF
J: TRBJ2-1; size: once; D: TRBD2; V: TRBV5-1; DNA: TGCGCCAGCAGCTTGGTAACGGGACTAGCGGGGGGATTACCTGGCAATGAGCAGTTCTTC; CDR3: CASSLVTGLAGGLPGNEQFF
J: TRBJ2-7; size: -; D: -; V: TRBV4-3; DNA: TGCGCCAGCAGCCAAAACCTGGGTAACTCCTACGAGCAGTACTTC; CDR3: CASSQNLGNSYEQYF
J: TRBJ2-1; size: -; D: -; V: TRBV7-8; DNA: TGTGCCAGCAGCCTTCCCGACGGGGAAACCTACAATGAGCAGTTCTTC; CDR3: CASSLPDGETYNEQFF
J: TRBJ2-7; size: few; D: TRBD2; V: TRBV5-1; DNA: TGCGCCAGCAGCGTAGGGACTATGGGAGGCGAGCAGTACTTC; CDR3: CASSVGTMGGEQYF
J: TRBJ2-5; size: -; D: -; V: TRBV15; DNA: TGTGCCACCAGCAGAGATCTAAGCAGGGAGACCCAGTACTTC; CDR3: CATSRDLSRETQYF
J: TRBJ2-3; size: -; D: TRBD2; V: TRBV19; DNA: TGTGCCAGTAGTATAGGTACTAGCGTGTCAGATACGCAGTATTTT; CDR3: CASSIGTSVSDTQYF
J: TRBJ1-5; size: -; D: -; V: TRBV4-1; DNA: TGCGCCAGCAGCCAAGCTGACAGTTACAATCAGCCCCAGCATTTT; CDR3: CASSQADSYNQPQHF